This TCR beta chain is drawn from a study of blood T cell repertoires in COVID-19. Overall study context: The study drew acute and convalescent COVID-19 samples from the United States, Italy and Spain. Sources were T cells, B-cell-depleted T cells, or PBMCs; the material itself was cDNA or gDNA.

The CDR3 covers 16 residues. V was shortened by 1 base and J by 5 bases, with 14 bases between the two germline ends. The germline gives CDR1 SGHTA, CDR2 FQGNSA. Per the original data handling: For nucleated cells, counts were estimated from reference gene primer amplification. Sequencing was performed with immunoSEQ multiplex PCR; in TCRdb, only in-frame clones are kept and a portion is missing. That table is the source of V, J and clone size, and D and trimming were worked out from the DNA. Of 70,000 to 95,000 clones in the sample, 80% were seen once. This chain uses TRBV7-2 with TRBJ2-2; D uncertain. Sequenced sample: peripheral blood. The receptor was derived from a woman in her thirties or forties with active or convalescent COVID-19. The CDR3: CASSLESYIPTGELFF. CDR3 DNA: TGTGCCAGCAGCTTAGAGAGTTATATTCCGACCGGGGAGCTGTTTTTT.